Listed below are T cell receptor beta chains from one sample, sequenced in a study of blood T cells in healthy people across ages. TCRdb used MiXCR to reprocess the 5' RACE reads, holding one entry per CDR3 protein. The sample holds 1 million or so distinct CDR3 sequences; roughly 45% are singletons and the top ten take under 20%. Sample: blood. These receptors originate from a woman aged 55-75 years in good health. CDR3s include the opening cysteine and the closing phenylalanine or tryptophan. The D gene is left open where the match is weak. Expanded clones get a size class; other rows say once, few or many, or leave the size out.

j_gene | d_gene | v_gene | abundance | CDR3nt | CDR3aa
TRBJ2-1 | TRBD2 | TRBV5-1 | NA | TGCGCCAGCAGCCTTGATCCGGGACTAGCTTCTCATGAGCAGTTCTTC | CASSLDPGLASHEQFF
TRBJ2-1 | NA | TRBV20-1 | NA | TGCAGTGCTAGCCCCATGACCGGCGGACCCCAGAGGGGCAATGAGCAGTTCTTC | CSASPMTGGPQRGNEQFF
TRBJ2-4 | TRBD1 | TRBV7-8 | NA | TGTGCCAGCAGCCTAGACAGGGAGTCGGCCAAAAACATTCAGTACTTC | CASSLDRESAKNIQYF
TRBJ2-1 | NA | TRBV7-2 | few | TGTGCCAGCAGCTTAGATCGTAGACCGGCAGGGGAGCAGTTCTTC | CASSLDRRPAGEQFF
TRBJ2-5 | TRBD2 | TRBV6-6 | NA | TGTGCCAGCACTTGGACTAGCGGGGGGGCAGAGACCCAGTACTTC | CASTWTSGGAETQYF
TRBJ1-4 | TRBD1 | TRBV30 | NA | TGTGCCTGGAGTGTGGGACAGCCTAATGAAAAACTGTTTTTT | CAWSVGQPNEKLFF
TRBJ1-5 | NA | TRBV6-2/TRBV6-3 | NA | TGTGCCAGCAGTTTCGCGGGGGGACGTAGCAATCAGCCCCAGCATTTT | CASSFAGGRSNQPQHF
TRBJ2-3 | NA | TRBV10-3 | many | TGTGCCTCCGGAGAGGGCGCAGATACGCAGTATTTT | CASGEGADTQYF
TRBJ1-2 | NA | TRBV29-1 | NA | TGCAGCATTCTAGGGGAGGAGGCGGGCTACACCTTC | CSILGEEAGYTF
TRBJ2-5 | NA | TRBV15 | few | TGTGCCACCGCAGGGTTTAGTAAAGAGACCCAGTACTTC | CATAGFSKETQYF